This T cell receptor (beta chain) was observed in a study of cytomegalovirus exposure and HLA in healthy donors. Study-wide points: With DRB1 most and HLA-C fewest, TCR association rates differed between HLA loci in a later analysis. Based on reports, TCR beta sequences accurately predicted HLA-A and HLA-B alleles for most subjects.

Of note for this clone: Its cognate antigen is unknown.

The V end was cut by 0 bases, the J end by 4 bases, with 10 bases between. Germline-derived CDR1 and CDR2 are MNHEY and SVGAGI. This CDR3 has 15 amino acids. Amplification used 60 Vbeta primers and 13 Jbeta primers. As originally analysed: Counted up in a later analysis, unique TCR beta chains came to 60 million to 95 million, with around 10 million shared. Generated by immunoSEQ multiplex PCR, the TCRdb table keeps only in-frame clones and is missing some. V, J and clone size derive from that table, while D and trimming were established from the DNA sequence. The repertoire holds over 95,000 clones, with over 65% as singletons.

The V and J genes are TRBV6-5 and TRBJ1-5; the D gene is possibly TRBD1 (6 bases). The specimen sequenced was PBMCs. This receptor was identified in a man aged 40-49 years in good health and CMV-seronegative. In DNA, the CDR3 is TGTGCCAGCAGTTACTCAGGGGGTACTAATCAGCCCCAGCATTTT. Protein: CASSYSGGTNQPQHF.